The clone carrying this TCR beta chain showed up many times. The final CDR3 position lacks the conserved phenylalanine or tryptophan, pointing to a likely read error. The limits of the CDR3 on the DNA are not certain, so only TCRdb's listed CDR3 is given. Germline assignment: CDR1 MDHEN and CDR2 SYDVKM. Ends included, the CDR3 has 15 residues. This record belongs to a study of CD8 T cells in ankylosing spondylitis. TCRdb analysed the 5' RACE reads with MiXCR anew, one entry per CDR3 protein. Of hundreds of thousands of distinct CDR3 sequences listed, roughly a tenth were seen once; the top ten hold 21%.

This TCR came from a male donor with ankylosing spondylitis or in good health (not recorded which). V usage is TRBV28 and J usage is TRBJ2-7. The sequenced sample consisted of blood, either unsorted or a sorted T cell fraction (not recorded which). The CDR3 protein is CASSRLYSATKMTLQ.